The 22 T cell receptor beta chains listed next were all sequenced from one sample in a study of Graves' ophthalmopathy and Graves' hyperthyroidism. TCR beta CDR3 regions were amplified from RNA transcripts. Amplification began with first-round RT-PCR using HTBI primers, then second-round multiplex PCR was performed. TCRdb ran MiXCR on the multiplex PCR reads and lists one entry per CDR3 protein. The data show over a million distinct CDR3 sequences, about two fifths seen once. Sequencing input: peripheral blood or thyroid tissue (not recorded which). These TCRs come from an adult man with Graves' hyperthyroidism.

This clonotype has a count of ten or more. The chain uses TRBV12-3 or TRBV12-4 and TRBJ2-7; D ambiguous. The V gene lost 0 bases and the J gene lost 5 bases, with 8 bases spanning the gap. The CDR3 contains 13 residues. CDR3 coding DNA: TGTGCCAGCAGTTTAGCGGGCGCAAACGAGCAGTACTTC. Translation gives CASSLAGANEQYF.

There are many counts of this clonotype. In DNA, the CDR3 is TGTGCCATCACTAAGGACAGGGGTCCTGGAAACACCATATATTTT. Its translation: CAITKDRGPGNTIYF. The chain is built from TRBV10-3 and TRBJ1-3, with 9 positions matching TRBD1. The ends lost 7 bases at V and 2 bases at J; junction bases unmatched: 6. Germline lookup yields CDR1 ENHRY and CDR2 SYGVKD. This CDR3 is 15 amino acids long.

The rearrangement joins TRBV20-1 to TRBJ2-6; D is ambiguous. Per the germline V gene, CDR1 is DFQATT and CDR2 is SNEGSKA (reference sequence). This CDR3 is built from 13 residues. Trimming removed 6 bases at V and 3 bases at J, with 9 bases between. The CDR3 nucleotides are TGCAGTGCCCTCGAGGTTGGGGCCAACGTCCTGACTTTC. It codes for CSALEVGANVLTF.

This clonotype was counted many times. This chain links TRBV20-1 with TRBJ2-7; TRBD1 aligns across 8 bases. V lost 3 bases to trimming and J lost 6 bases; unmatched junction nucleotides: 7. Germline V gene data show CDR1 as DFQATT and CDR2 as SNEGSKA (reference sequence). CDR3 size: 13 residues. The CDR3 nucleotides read TGCAGTGCTAGTGCCAGGGGGCTGTCCGAGCAGTACTTC. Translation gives CSASARGLSEQYF.

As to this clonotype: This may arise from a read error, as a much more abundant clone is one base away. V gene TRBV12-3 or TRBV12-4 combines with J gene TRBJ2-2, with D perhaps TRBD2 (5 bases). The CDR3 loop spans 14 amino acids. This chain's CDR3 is CASSLAVNTGKLFF. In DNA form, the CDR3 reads TGTGCCAGCAGTTTAGCGGTGAACACCGGGAAGCTGTTTTTT.

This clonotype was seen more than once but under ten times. Written as DNA, the CDR3 is TGTGCCAGCACACCTAGGGCCGGGGAGCTGTTTTTT. Residues: CASTPRAGELFF. The chain links TRBV6-2 or TRBV6-3 to TRBJ2-2; no firm D call. Trimming stripped 7 bases from V and 6 bases from J, with 9 bases between. The CDR3 contains 12 residues. CDR1 MNHEY and CDR2 SVGEGT come from the germline V gene.

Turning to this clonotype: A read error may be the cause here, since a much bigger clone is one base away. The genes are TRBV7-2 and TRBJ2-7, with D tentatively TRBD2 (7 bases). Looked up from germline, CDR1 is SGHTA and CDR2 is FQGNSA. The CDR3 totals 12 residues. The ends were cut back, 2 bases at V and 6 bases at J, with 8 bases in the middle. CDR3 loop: CASSLRGAEQYF. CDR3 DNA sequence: TGTGCCAGCAGCTTACGGGGGGCCGAGCAGTACTTC.

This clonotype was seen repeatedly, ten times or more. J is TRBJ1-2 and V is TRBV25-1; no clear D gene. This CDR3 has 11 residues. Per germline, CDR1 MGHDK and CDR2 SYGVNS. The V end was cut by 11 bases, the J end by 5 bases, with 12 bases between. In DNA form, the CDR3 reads TGTGCCGCGGCGGACGTATATGGCTACACCTTC. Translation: CAAADVYGYTF.

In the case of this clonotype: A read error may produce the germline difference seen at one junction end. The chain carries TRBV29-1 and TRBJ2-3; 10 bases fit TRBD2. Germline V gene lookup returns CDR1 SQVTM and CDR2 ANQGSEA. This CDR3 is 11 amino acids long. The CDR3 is CSTNPGLAQDF. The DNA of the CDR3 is TGCAGCACTAATCCGGGACTAGCGCAGGATTTT.

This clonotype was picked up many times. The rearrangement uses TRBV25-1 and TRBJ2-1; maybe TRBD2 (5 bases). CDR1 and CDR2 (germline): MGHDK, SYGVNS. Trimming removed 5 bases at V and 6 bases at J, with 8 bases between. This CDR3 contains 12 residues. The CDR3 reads CASSSGSNEQFF. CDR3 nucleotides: TGTGCCAGCAGTAGCGGAAGCAATGAGCAGTTCTTC.

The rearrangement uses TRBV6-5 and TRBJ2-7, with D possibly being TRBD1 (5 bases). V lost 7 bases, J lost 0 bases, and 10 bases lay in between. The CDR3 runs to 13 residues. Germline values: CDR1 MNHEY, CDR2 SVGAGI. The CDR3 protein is CASTFDSSYEQYF. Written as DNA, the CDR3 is TGTGCCAGCACCTTCGACAGCTCCTACGAGCAGTACTTC.

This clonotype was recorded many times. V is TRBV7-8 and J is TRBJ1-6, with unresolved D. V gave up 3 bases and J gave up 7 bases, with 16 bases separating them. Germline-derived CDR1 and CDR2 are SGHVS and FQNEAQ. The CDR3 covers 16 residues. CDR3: CASSLNRVPENSPLHF. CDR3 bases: TGTGCCAGCAGCTTGAACAGAGTACCGGAAAATTCACCCCTCCACTTT.

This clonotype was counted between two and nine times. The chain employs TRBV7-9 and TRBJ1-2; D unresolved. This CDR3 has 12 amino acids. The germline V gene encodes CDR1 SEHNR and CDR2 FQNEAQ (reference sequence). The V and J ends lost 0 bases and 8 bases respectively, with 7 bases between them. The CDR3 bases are TGTGCCAGCAGCTTAGCCTATCGGGGCTACACCTTC. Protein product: CASSLAYRGYTF. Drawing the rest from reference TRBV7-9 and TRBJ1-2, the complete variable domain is DTGVSQNPRHKITKRGQNVTFRCDPISEHNRLYWYRQTLGQGPEFLTYFQNEAQLEKSRLLSDRFSAERPKGSFSTLEIQRTEQGDSAMYLCASSLAYRGYTFGSGTRLTVV.

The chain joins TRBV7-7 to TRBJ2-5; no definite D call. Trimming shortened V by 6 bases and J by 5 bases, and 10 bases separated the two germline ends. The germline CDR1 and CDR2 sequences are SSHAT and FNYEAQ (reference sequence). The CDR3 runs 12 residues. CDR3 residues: CASRELRETQYF. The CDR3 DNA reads TGTGCCAGCAGAGAACTGCGGGAGACCCAGTACTTC.

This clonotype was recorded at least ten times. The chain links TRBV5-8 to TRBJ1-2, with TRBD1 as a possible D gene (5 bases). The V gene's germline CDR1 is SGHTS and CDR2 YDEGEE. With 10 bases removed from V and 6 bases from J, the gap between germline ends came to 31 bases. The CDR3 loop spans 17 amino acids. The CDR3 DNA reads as TGTGCCGTACCGCTTGGGCCACGGGGCGCGACGGTTGATGGCTACACCTTC. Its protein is CAVPLGPRGATVDGYTF.

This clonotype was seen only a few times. The CDR3 region has the DNA TGTGCCAGCAGCTTGGCCGGCGCGAGGCTTTCCGAGCAGTACTTC. Protein sequence: CASSLAGARLSEQYF. The chain uses TRBV5-5 and TRBJ2-7; D is unresolved. The CDR3 has 15 amino acids. Deletions cut 0 bases from V and 6 bases from J, with 16 bases between. CDR1 SGHKS and CDR2 YYEKEE come from the germline V gene (reference sequence).

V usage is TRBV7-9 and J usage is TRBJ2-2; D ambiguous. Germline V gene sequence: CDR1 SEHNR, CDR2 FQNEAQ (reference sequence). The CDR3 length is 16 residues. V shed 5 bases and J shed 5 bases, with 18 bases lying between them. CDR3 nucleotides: TGTGCCAGCAGCGCGAGAGTGGTGGGATTTACCGGGGAGCTGTTTTTT. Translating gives CASSARVVGFTGELFF.

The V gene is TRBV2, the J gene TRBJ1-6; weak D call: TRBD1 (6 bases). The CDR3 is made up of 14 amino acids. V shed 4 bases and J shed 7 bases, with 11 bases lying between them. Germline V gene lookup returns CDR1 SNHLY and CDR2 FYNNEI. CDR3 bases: TGTGCCAGCAGTGTTCGGGGGCCAAATTCACCCCTCCACTTT. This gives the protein CASSVRGPNSPLHF.

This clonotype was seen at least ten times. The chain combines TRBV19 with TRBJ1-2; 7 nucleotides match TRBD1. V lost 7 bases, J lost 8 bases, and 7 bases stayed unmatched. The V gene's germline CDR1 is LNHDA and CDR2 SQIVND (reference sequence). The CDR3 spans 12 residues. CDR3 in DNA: TGTGCCAGTAACAGGGGCGGCGACGGCTACACCTTC. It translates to CASNRGGDGYTF.

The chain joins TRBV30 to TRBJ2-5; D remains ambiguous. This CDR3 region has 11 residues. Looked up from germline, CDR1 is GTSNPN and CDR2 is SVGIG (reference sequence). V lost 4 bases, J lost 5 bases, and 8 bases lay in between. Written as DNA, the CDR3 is TGTGCCTGGATGCCCGGGGAGACCCAGTACTTC. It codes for CAWMPGETQYF. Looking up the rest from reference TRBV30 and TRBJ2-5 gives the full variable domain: SQTIHQWPATLVQPVGSPLSLECTVEGTSNPNLYWYRQAAGRGLQLLFYSVGIGQISSEVPQNLSASRPQDRQFILSSKKLLLSDSGFYLCAWMPGETQYFGPGTRLLVL.

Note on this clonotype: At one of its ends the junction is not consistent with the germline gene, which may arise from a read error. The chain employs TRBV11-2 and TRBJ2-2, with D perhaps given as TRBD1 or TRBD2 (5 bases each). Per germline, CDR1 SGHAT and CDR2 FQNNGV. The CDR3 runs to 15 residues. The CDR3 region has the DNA TGCGCCAGCAGCCCCAGGGAGTTCGGCACCGGGGAGCTGTTTTTT. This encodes CASSPREFGTGELFF.

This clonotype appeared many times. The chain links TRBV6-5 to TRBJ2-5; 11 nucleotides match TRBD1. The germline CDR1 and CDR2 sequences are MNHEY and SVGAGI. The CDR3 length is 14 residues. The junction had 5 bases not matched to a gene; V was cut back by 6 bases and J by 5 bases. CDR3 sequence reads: CASRRTGGYETQYF. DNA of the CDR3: TGTGCCAGCAGAAGGACAGGGGGCTACGAGACCCAGTACTTC.